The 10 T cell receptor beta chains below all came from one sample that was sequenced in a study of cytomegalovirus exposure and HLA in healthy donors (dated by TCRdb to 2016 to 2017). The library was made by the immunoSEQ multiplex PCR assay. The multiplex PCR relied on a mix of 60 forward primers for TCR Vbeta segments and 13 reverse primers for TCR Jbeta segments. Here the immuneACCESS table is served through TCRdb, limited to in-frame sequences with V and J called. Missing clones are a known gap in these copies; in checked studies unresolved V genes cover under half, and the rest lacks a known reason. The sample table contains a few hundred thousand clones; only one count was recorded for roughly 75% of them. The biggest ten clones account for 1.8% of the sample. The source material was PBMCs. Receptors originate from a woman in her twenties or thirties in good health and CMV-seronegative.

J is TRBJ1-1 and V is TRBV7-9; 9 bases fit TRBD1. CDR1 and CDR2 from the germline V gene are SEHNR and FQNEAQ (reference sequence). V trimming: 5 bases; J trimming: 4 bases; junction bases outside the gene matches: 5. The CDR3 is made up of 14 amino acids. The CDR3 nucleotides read TGTGCCAGCAGCCTGACAGGGGGGGCCACTGAAGCTTTCTTT. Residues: CASSLTGGATEAFF.

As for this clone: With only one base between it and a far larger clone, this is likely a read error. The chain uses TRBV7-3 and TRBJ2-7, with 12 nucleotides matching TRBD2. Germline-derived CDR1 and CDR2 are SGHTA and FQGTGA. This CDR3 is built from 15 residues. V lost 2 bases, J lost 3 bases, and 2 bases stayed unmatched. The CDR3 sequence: CASSLLAGGHYEQYF. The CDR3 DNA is TGTGCCAGCAGCTTACTAGCGGGAGGGCACTACGAGCAGTACTTC.

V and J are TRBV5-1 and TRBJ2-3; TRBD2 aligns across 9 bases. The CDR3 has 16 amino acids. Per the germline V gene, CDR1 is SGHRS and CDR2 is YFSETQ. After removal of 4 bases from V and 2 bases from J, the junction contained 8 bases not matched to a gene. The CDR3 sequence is CASSPERTSVTDTQYF. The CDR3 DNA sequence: TGCGCCAGCAGCCCCGAACGGACTAGCGTCACAGATACGCAGTATTTT.

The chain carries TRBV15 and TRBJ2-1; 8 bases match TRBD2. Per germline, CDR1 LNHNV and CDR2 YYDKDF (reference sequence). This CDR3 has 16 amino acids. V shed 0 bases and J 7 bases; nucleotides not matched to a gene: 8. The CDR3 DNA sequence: TGTGCCACCAGCAGAGATTCCAGCGGGAGAAGAAATGAGCAGTTCTTC. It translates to CATSRDSSGRRNEQFF.

The CDR3 loop reads CASRTQVFTGELFF. CDR3 bases: TGTGCCAGCAGGACACAGGTTTTCACCGGGGAGCTGTTTTTT. The chain carries TRBV2 and TRBJ2-2, with D tentatively TRBD1 (5 bases). This CDR3 has 14 amino acids. Trimming left V 6 bases short and J 4 bases short, with 12 bases between. Germline V gives CDR1 SNHLY, CDR2 FYNNEI.

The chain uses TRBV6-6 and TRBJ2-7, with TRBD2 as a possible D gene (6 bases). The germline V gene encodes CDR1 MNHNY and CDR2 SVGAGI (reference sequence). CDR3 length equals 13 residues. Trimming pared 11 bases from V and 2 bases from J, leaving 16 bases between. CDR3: CAGGAGGPYEQYF. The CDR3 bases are TGTGCCGGCGGGGCCGGGGGACCCTACGAGCAGTACTTC.

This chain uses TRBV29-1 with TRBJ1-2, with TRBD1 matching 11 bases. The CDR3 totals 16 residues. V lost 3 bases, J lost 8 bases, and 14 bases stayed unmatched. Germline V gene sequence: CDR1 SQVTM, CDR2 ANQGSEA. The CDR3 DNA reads TGCAGCGTTGACGTTAATCCAGGACAGGGGGCGTGGGGCTACACCTTC. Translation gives CSVDVNPGQGAWGYTF.

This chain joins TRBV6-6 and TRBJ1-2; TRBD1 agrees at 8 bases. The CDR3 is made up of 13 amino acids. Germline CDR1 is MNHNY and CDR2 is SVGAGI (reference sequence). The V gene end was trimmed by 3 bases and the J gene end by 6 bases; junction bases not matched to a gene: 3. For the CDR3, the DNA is TGTGCCAGCAGTTATTCAGGGGGCGATGGCTACACCTTC. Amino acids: CASSYSGGDGYTF.

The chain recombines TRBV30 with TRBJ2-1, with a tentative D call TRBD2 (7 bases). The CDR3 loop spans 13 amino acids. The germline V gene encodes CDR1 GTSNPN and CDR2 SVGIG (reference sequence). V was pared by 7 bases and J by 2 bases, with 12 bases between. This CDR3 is CASLGGPYNEQFF. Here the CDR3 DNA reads TGTGCCTCCCTGGGGGGGCCCTACAATGAGCAGTTCTTC.

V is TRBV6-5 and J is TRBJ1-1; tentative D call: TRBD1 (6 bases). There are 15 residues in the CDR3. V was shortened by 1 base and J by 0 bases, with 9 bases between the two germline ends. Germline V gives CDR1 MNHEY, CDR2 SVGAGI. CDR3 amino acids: CASSYYSGVNTEAFF. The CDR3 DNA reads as TGTGCCAGCAGTTACTACTCAGGGGTGAACACTGAAGCTTTCTTT.